This T cell receptor (beta chain) was found in a study of yellow fever vaccine responses in identical twins. Points from the study as a whole: Twins reportedly had a vaccine T cell response that seemed partly convergent, partly personalized.

V gave up 1 base and J gave up 7 bases, with 13 bases separating them. Germline V CDR1 and CDR2: SGHDN, FVKESK. CDR3 length equals 14 residues. TCRdb itself ran the RT-PCR reads through MiXCR, one entry per CDR3 protein. The sample lists around 18,000 distinct CDR3 sequences, about four fifths occurring once. About this clonotype itself: Its cognate antigen is unknown.

The TCR sequence derives from a woman aged 18-30 years who received the yellow fever vaccine. Sequences were derived from T cells from blood (PBMCs), unsorted or a sorted subset (not recorded which), sampled before or after yellow fever vaccination (not recorded which). V is TRBV14 and J is TRBJ2-5; D could derive from TRBD1 or TRBD2 (5 bases each). CDR3 region: CASSQVGGVGTQYF. CDR3 sequence (DNA): TGTGCCAGCAGCCAAGTTGGGGGAGTTGGGACCCAGTACTTC.